Listed below are T cell receptor beta chains from one sample, sequenced in a study of identical twins. TCRdb analysed the 5' RACE reads with MiXCR anew, one entry per CDR3 protein. The sample lists 1,800,000 or so distinct CDR3 sequences, 32% occurring once. The material sequenced was cord blood. The origin of the receptors is a newborn girl in good health. The CDR3 runs from the conserved cysteine through the conserved F or W.

V gene	J gene	CDR3 protein
TRBV4-1	TRBJ2-7	CASSRLPGLAANEQYF
TRBV21-1	TRBJ2-1	CASSANGSRWAREHEQFF
TRBV5-1	.	CASSFGNSPYNEQYF
TRBV2	TRBJ2-2	CASSDSTAGELFF
TRBV7-2	TRBJ2-1	CASSLESSGREQFF
TRBV20-1	TRBJ2-1	CSARRSKPYNEQFF
TRBV6-6	TRBJ1-6	CASSYFRGRDRGSPLHF
TRBV5-1	TRBJ2-2	CASSTEQGAYTGELFF
TRBV10-3	TRBJ2-2	CATALLSGRNTGELFF
TRBV6-6	TRBJ1-2	CASSYTIMGRGGYTF
TRBV12-3/TRBV12-4	TRBJ2-5	CASSPLGDETQYF
TRBV20-1	TRBJ1-6	CSARTDPVSYNSPLHF
TRBV4-1	TRBJ2-1	CASSPWTDSYNEQFF
TRBV3-1	TRBJ1-1	CASSPGGTLNTEAFF
TRBV6-5	TRBJ2-3	CASSYSRWTASTDTQYF
TRBV7-9	TRBJ2-3	CASSPNPGNTDTQYF
TRBV13	TRBJ1-2	CASRPIQGLYGYTF
TRBV20-1	TRBJ1-5	CDARDRGNQPQHF
TRBV3-1	TRBJ2-1	CASSQQKSLEGEQFF
TRBV2	TRBJ2-7	CAIPGTSGYEQYF
TRBV27	TRBJ1-1	CASSRGGSEAFF
TRBV27	TRBJ2-1	CASSLKYREESYNEQFF